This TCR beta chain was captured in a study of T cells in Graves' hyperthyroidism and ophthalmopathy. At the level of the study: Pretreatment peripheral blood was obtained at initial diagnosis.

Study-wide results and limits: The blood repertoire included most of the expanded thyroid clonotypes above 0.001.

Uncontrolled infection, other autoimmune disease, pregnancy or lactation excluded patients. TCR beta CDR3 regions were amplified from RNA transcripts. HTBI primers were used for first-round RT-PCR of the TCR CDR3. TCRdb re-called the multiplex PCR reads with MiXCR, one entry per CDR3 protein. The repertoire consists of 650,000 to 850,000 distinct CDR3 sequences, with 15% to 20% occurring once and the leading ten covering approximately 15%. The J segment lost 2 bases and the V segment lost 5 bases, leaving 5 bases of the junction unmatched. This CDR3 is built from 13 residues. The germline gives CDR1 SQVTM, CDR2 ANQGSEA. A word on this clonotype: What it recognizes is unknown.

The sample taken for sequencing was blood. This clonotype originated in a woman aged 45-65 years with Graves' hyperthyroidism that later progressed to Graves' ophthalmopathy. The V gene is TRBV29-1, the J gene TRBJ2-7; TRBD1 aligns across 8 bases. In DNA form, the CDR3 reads TGCAGCGTTAGGACAGGGAAGGCCTACGAGCAGTACTTC. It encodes CSVRTGKAYEQYF.